Below are 5 T cell receptor beta chains sequenced from a single sample in a study of CXCR3-negative and CXCR3-positive naive CD8 T cells. cDNA libraries for TRB were generated by 5' RACE incorporating UMI labels. Each CDR3 protein gets one entry in TCRdb, which reprocessed the 5' RACE reads and gives no DNA. The sample holds about 39,000 distinct CDR3 sequences. Sample: memory CD8+ T cells from blood. All receptors come from a human donor in good health. Some clones in this sample may be carry-over from other donors' samples.

This chain connects TRBV20-1 to TRBJ1-2. The germline V gene encodes CDR1 DFQATT and CDR2 SNEGSKA (reference sequence). The CDR3 spans 12 residues. The CDR3 sequence is CSARVPGGGYTF.

The V gene is TRBV29-1, the J gene TRBJ2-7. CDR3 length: 13 amino acids. Germline assignment: CDR1 SQVTM and CDR2 ANQGSEA. Here the CDR3 reads CSVAEDISYEQYF.

V usage is TRBV19 and J usage is TRBJ2-3; no DNA is available, so the TRBD1 call from TCRdb remains unchecked. Germline CDR1 LNHDA, CDR2 SQIVND (reference sequence). The CDR3 runs to 13 residues. CDR3 sequence: CASSILPGDTQYF.

V is TRBV6-5 and J is TRBJ2-2; without DNA, the TCRdb call of TRBD1 cannot be checked. The CDR3 runs to 19 residues. The germline gives CDR1 MNHEY, CDR2 SVGAGI. The CDR3 reads CASSYGARGEGTNTGELFF.

The CDR3 region is CSARDTLAGATDTQYF. This sequence joins TRBV20-1 and TRBJ2-3; TCRdb designates TRBD1, a call that cannot be tested without DNA. Germline V gene data show CDR1 as DFQATT and CDR2 as SNEGSKA (reference sequence). The CDR3 consists of 16 residues.